The 28 T cell receptor beta chains below come from one sample, sequenced in a study of blood T cell repertoires in COVID-19. TCRdb keeps only in-frame clones here, not all; method: immunoSEQ multiplex PCR. The table records about 240,000 clones, 70% to 90% of them present only once. The sequencing sample was made of peripheral blood. These TCRs come from a man over 45 with acute or convalescent COVID-19.

J is TRBJ2-7 and V is TRBV9; no reliable D call. Trimming took 0 bases from V and 4 from J, leaving 14 bases between them. This CDR3 is built from 15 residues. Germline values: CDR1 SGDLS, CDR2 YYNGEE. For the CDR3, the DNA is TGTGCCAGCAGCGTAGACTTCCGAGACACGTACGAGCAGTACTTC. Protein product: CASSVDFRDTYEQYF.

The J gene is TRBJ1-2, the V gene TRBV24-1, with a tentative D call TRBD1 (5 bases). The CDR3 extends over 13 amino acids. Trimming removed 5 bases from V and 4 bases from J, with 10 bases in between. The germline gives CDR1 KGHDR, CDR2 SFDVKD. The DNA for the CDR3 is TGTGCCACCAGTGGGGGCCCCTCCTATGGCTACACCTTC. Residues: CATSGGPSYGYTF.

This chain joins TRBV7-9 and TRBJ1-1; possibly TRBD1 for D (6 bases). Germline CDR1 reads SEHNR; CDR2 reads FQNEAQ (reference sequence). V was shortened by 5 bases and J by 1 base, with 17 bases between the two germline ends. The CDR3 has 16 amino acids. The CDR3 DNA sequence: TGTGCCAGCAGCCCCCTAGGGAACAGGGCGAACACTGAAGCTTTCTTT. Encoded protein: CASSPLGNRANTEAFF. The variable domain in full, with the rest retrieved from reference TRBV7-9 and TRBJ1-1, is DTGVSQNPRHKITKRGQNVTFRCDPISEHNRLYWYRQTLGQGPEFLTYFQNEAQLEKSRLLSDRFSAERPKGSFSTLEIQRTEQGDSAMYLCASSPLGNRANTEAFFGQGTRLTVV.

V is TRBV4-1 and J is TRBJ1-2; D is possibly TRBD1 (6 bases). The CDR3 is 14 amino acids. V was clipped by 2 bases and J by 8 bases, with 15 bases between them. Per the germline V gene, CDR1 is MGHRA and CDR2 is YSYEKL. CDR3 region: CASSQQGTEGGYTF. In DNA form, the CDR3 reads TGCGCCAGCAGCCAACAGGGGACCGAGGGGGGCTACACCTTC.

The rearrangement uses TRBV2 and TRBJ2-5; a weak D match, TRBD2 (5 bases). V dropped 8 bases and J dropped 2 bases, with 15 bases sitting between them. The germline gives CDR1 SNHLY, CDR2 FYNNEI. The CDR3 is made up of 14 amino acids. CDR3 coding DNA: TGTGCCAGCTCGCGAGATCGGGGACAAGAGACCCAGTACTTC. Residues: CASSRDRGQETQYF.

The chain links TRBV11-3 to TRBJ2-3; 13 bases match TRBD2. J lost 2 bases, V lost 4 bases, and 3 bases had no gene match. The CDR3 length is 16 residues. CDR1 is SGHNT and CDR2 is YENEEA in the germline V gene. The CDR3 DNA reads TGTGCCAGCAGCTCGACTAGCGGGGGGCACACAGATACGCAGTATTTT. Translation: CASSSTSGGHTDTQYF.

The rearrangement uses TRBV2 and TRBJ1-2; no firm D call. Germline lookup yields CDR1 SNHLY and CDR2 FYNNEI. V lost 3 bases and J 4 bases, leaving 6 bases between the germline ends. The CDR3 spans 12 residues. The CDR3 loop reads CASSEAAYGYTF. The CDR3 nucleotides are TGTGCCAGCAGTGAGGCGGCCTATGGCTACACCTTC.

The chain employs TRBV18 and TRBJ2-3, with 10 bases that match TRBD1. Germline-derived CDR1 and CDR2 are KGHSH and LQKENI. There are 16 residues in the CDR3. Trimming at V came to 1 base and at J to 1 base, leaving 2 bases not matched to a gene. For the CDR3, the DNA is TGTGCCAGCTCACCACTAGGACAGGGGGGCACAGATACGCAGTATTTT. It yields the protein CASSPLGQGGTDTQYF.

A few counts support this clone. V and J are TRBV14 and TRBJ2-1, with D possibly matching TRBD2 (6 bases). V lost 3 bases and J 3 bases, leaving 6 bases between the germline ends. Germline loops: CDR1 SGHDN, CDR2 FVKESK. CDR3 length: 13 amino acids. The CDR3 region is CASSQTSYNEQFF. CDR3 nucleotides: TGTGCCAGCAGCCAGACTAGCTACAATGAGCAGTTCTTC.

The genes are TRBV1 and TRBJ2-2; no check of the table's D call, TRBD2, against the DNA was made. TRBV1 is tagged as a pseudogene. This CDR3 spans 14 amino acids. DNA for the CDR3: TGCACCAGCAGCCAAGTCGCGAACACCGGGGAGCTGTTTTTT. Translating gives CTSSQVANTGELFF.

This chain uses TRBV10-3 with TRBJ2-7, with 9 bases identical to TRBD2. Germline V gene data show CDR1 as ENHRY and CDR2 as SYGVKD. The CDR3 totals 14 residues. J was trimmed by 5 bases and V by 0 bases; bases with no gene match: 2. CDR3 amino acids: CAISESGLANEQYF. In DNA, the CDR3 is TGTGCCATCAGTGAGTCGGGACTAGCAAACGAGCAGTACTTC.

The chain carries TRBV19 and TRBJ2-7, with D uncertain. With 2 bases removed from V and 1 base from J, the gap between germline ends came to 6 bases. The germline V gene has CDR1 LNHDA and CDR2 SQIVND (reference sequence). The CDR3 has 13 amino acids. The CDR3 protein is CASSIQVSYEQYF. The CDR3 DNA is TGTGCCAGTAGTATACAGGTATCCTACGAGCAGTACTTC.

The chain combines TRBV19 with TRBJ2-5; possible D gene TRBD2, 6 bases. Trimming removed 3 bases at V and 3 bases at J, with 11 bases between. The CDR3 is made up of 14 amino acids. CDR1 and CDR2 from the germline V gene are LNHDA and SQIVND (reference sequence). The CDR3 region is CASSIKGTEETQYF. CDR3 DNA sequence: TGTGCCAGTAGTATTAAGGGGACTGAAGAGACCCAGTACTTC.

There are a few counts of this clone. The chain links TRBV27 to TRBJ2-7; D is possibly TRBD1 (6 bases). Trimming left V 6 bases short and J 3 bases short, with 12 bases between. CDR1 is MNHEY, CDR2 SMNVEV, per germline (reference sequence). This CDR3 is built from 13 residues. The DNA of the CDR3 is TGTGCCAGCAGGCGGACAGCTTACTACGAGCAGTACTTC. It specifies CASRRTAYYEQYF.

The chain couples TRBV11-1 to TRBJ1-3; D call uncertain. The CDR3 contains 12 residues. V lost 6 bases and J lost 4, with 7 bases in between. Germline assignment: CDR1 SGHAT and CDR2 FQDESV (reference sequence). This CDR3 is CASSSQGNTIYF. In DNA, the CDR3 is TGTGCCAGCAGTTCACAGGGAAACACCATATATTTT.

The chain's CDR3 is CASSPTGSTDTQYF. The CDR3 bases are TGTGCCAGCAGCCCCACCGGGAGCACAGATACGCAGTATTTT. The chain has TRBV7-9 and TRBJ2-3, with unresolved D. Germline assignment: CDR1 SEHNR and CDR2 FQNEAQ (reference sequence). The CDR3 runs 14 residues. The V end lost 5 bases, the J end lost 0 bases, and 9 bases lay between the germline ends. Full variable domain (outside the CDR3, taken from reference TRBV7-9 and TRBJ2-3): DTGVSQNPRHKITKRGQNVTFRCDPISEHNRLYWYRQTLGQGPEFLTYFQNEAQLEKSRLLSDRFSAERPKGSFSTLEIQRTEQGDSAMYLCASSPTGSTDTQYFGPGTRLTVL.

The rearrangement links TRBV19 to TRBJ2-7; 11 bases align to TRBD2. V trimming: 4 bases; J trimming: 2 bases; junction bases outside the gene matches: 7. The CDR3 is made up of 16 amino acids. CDR1 is LNHDA and CDR2 is SQIVND in the germline V gene (reference sequence). CDR3 in amino acids: CASSNPTSGTTYEQYF. The CDR3 coding sequence is TGTGCCAGTAGTAACCCGACTAGCGGGACAACCTACGAGCAGTACTTC.

V usage is TRBV28 and J usage is TRBJ1-5; 11 bases agree with TRBD1. V lost 5 bases to trimming and J lost 7 bases; unmatched junction nucleotides: 7. The germline gives CDR1 MDHEN, CDR2 SYDVKM. The CDR3 runs 15 residues. CDR3 DNA: TGTGCCAGCAGTGTTGGACAGGGGGCCCCCCAGCCCCAGCATTTT. Translating gives CASSVGQGAPQPQHF.

The chain carries TRBV30 and TRBJ2-1; D might be TRBD2 (6 bases). V lost 3 bases and J 6 bases, leaving 18 bases between the germline ends. The CDR3 totals 15 residues. The germline V gene has CDR1 GTSNPN and CDR2 SVGIG (reference sequence). This chain's CDR3 is CAWRGSGSRGNEQFF. DNA of the CDR3: TGTGCCTGGAGGGGTAGCGGATCACGGGGCAATGAGCAGTTCTTC.

The gene calls are TRBV28 and TRBJ1-3, with D possibly TRBD1 on 5 matching bases. The V end lost 5 bases, the J end lost 2 bases, and 16 bases lay between the germline ends. CDR1 and CDR2 (germline): MDHEN, SYDVKM. The CDR3 totals 16 residues. CDR3 loop: CASSPPGSGTGNTIYF. CDR3 nucleotides: TGTGCCAGCAGTCCACCTGGCTCAGGGACTGGAAACACCATATATTTT.

The chain carries TRBV7-9 and TRBJ2-7; a possible D gene is TRBD2 (6 bases). V was trimmed by 4 bases and J by 3 bases, leaving 19 bases between them. The CDR3 length is 16 residues. Per germline, CDR1 SEHNR and CDR2 FQNEAQ (reference sequence). The CDR3 DNA sequence: TGTGCCAGCAGCTCTTTAGGGACTCACCAAAACTACGAGCAGTACTTC. The encoded protein is CASSSLGTHQNYEQYF.

The chain joins TRBV10-3 to TRBJ2-5; 9 positions match TRBD2. V gave up 1 base and J gave up 2 bases; unmatched junction bases: 11. Germline CDR1 is ENHRY and CDR2 is SYGVKD. The CDR3 covers 18 residues. The CDR3 loop is CAISELWRSGGPQETQYF. The CDR3 DNA sequence: TGTGCCATCAGTGAGTTGTGGCGTAGCGGGGGCCCTCAAGAGACCCAGTACTTC.

The chain is built from TRBV9 and TRBJ1-1; 8 nucleotides agree with TRBD1. CDR3 length: 15 amino acids. J was trimmed by 1 base and V by 3 bases; bases with no gene match: 5. CDR1 and CDR2 (germline): SGDLS, YYNGEE. This chain's CDR3 is CASSEWGQENTEAFF. In DNA, the CDR3 is TGTGCCAGCAGCGAGTGGGGACAGGAGAACACTGAAGCTTTCTTT. The full variable domain, with the rest looked up from reference TRBV9 and TRBJ1-1, is DSGVTQTPKHLITATGQRVTLRCSPRSGDLSVYWYQQSLDQGLQFLIQYYNGEERAKGNILERFSAQQFPDLHSELNLSSLELGDSALYFCASSEWGQENTEAFFGQGTRLTVV.

The chain links TRBV27 to TRBJ2-2; TRBD1 aligns across 8 bases. The trim removed 6 bases at V and 4 bases at J, leaving 13 bases unmatched. CDR1 and CDR2 from the germline V gene are MNHEY and SMNVEV (reference sequence). This CDR3 is 17 amino acids long. CDR3 nucleotide sequence: TGTGCCAGCAGACCGCAGGGGGCTCCCATGAGCACCGGGGAGCTGTTTTTT. Translating gives CASRPQGAPMSTGELFF.

This rearrangement joins TRBV6-5 to TRBJ2-1; a weak D match, TRBD1 (6 bases). The CDR3 has 16 amino acids. Germline V lookup: CDR1 MNHEY, CDR2 SVGAGI. Trimming took 0 bases from V and 2 from J, leaving 11 bases between them. The CDR3 bases are TGTGCCAGCAGTTACTCAGCAGGGGCACCCTACAATGAGCAGTTCTTC. It yields the protein CASSYSAGAPYNEQFF.

The rearrangement joins TRBV12-3 or TRBV12-4 to TRBJ2-5; D gene unclear. CDR3 length equals 13 residues. Trimming left V 6 bases short and J 1 base short, with 9 bases between. The CDR3 DNA reads as TGTGCCAGCAGCTTACTGAGCCAAGAGACCCAGTACTTC. Amino acid sequence: CASSLLSQETQYF.

The V call is TRBV18, the J call TRBJ2-6, with D perhaps TRBD1 (6 bases). The CDR3 is 16 amino acids. Per germline, CDR1 KGHSH and CDR2 LQKENI. V was pared by 5 bases and J by 0 bases, with 11 bases between. The CDR3 reads CASSEDRSSGANVLTF. CDR3 nucleotide sequence: TGTGCCAGCTCAGAAGACAGGTCCTCTGGGGCCAACGTCCTGACTTTC.

The V and J genes are TRBV5-1 and TRBJ1-2, with 8 nucleotides matching TRBD1. Germline V gene sequence: CDR1 SGHRS, CDR2 YFSETQ. The CDR3 sequence is 13 residues long. V lost 4 bases to trimming and J lost 8 bases; unmatched junction nucleotides: 7. The CDR3 is CASSRTGLTGYTF. The CDR3, as DNA: TGCGCCAGCAGCCGGACAGGGCTAACCGGCTACACCTTC.